These T cell receptor beta chains were read from a single sample in a study of shared T cell receptors in the human thymus. TCRdb's copy holds only in-frame clones and misses some; the assay was immunoSEQ multiplex PCR. This table holds hundreds of thousands of clones, about 80% found once. The data also belong to a second study, concerning human thymus T cells.

Material for sequencing was thymocytes. The source of these receptors is a boy under two years old with a congenital heart defect. CDR3s include the opening cysteine and the closing phenylalanine or tryptophan. Fields, in order: D gene, V gene, clone size, J gene, CDR3 protein, CDR3 DNA. D genes are given only for firm matches. Clone size, where shown, is once, few, many, or a class for clones that have expanded.

d_call: TRBD2
v_call: TRBV11-3
clone_size: .
j_call: TRBJ2-7
cdr3_aa: CASSLGGGVYEQYF
cdr3_nt: TGTGCCAGCAGCTTAGGGGGAGGGGTCTACGAGCAGTACTTC

d_call: .
v_call: TRBV15
clone_size: few
j_call: TRBJ2-3
cdr3_aa: CATSRDQAGTTDTQYF
cdr3_nt: TGTGCCACCAGCAGAGATCAGGCGGGAACCACAGATACGCAGTATTTT

d_call: .
v_call: TRBV19
clone_size: .
j_call: TRBJ2-7
cdr3_aa: CARREGQRSYEQYF
cdr3_nt: TGTGCCAGGCGAGAAGGACAGCGATCCTACGAGCAGTACTTC

d_call: TRBD2
v_call: TRBV6-1
clone_size: .
j_call: TRBJ2-3
cdr3_aa: CASSEPLAGDTQYF
cdr3_nt: TGTGCCAGCAGTGAACCCCTAGCGGGAGATACGCAGTATTTT

d_call: TRBD2
v_call: TRBV5-6
clone_size: .
j_call: TRBJ2-7
cdr3_aa: CASSLVLAGRIEQYF
cdr3_nt: TGTGCCAGCAGCTTGGTCTTAGCGGGGCGGATTGAGCAGTACTTC

d_call: .
v_call: TRBV12-5
clone_size: .
j_call: TRBJ2-7
cdr3_aa: CASGSPGLLYEQYF
cdr3_nt: TGTGCTAGTGGTTCCCCAGGGCTCCTCTACGAGCAGTACTTC

d_call: .
v_call: TRBV19
clone_size: .
j_call: TRBJ2-3
cdr3_aa: CASSILVGDTDTQYF
cdr3_nt: TGTGCCAGTAGTATTCTGGTAGGGGACACAGATACGCAGTATTTT

d_call: TRBD1
v_call: TRBV4-2
clone_size: .
j_call: TRBJ1-4
cdr3_aa: CASSPWTGSATNEKLFF
cdr3_nt: TGTGCCAGCAGCCCCTGGACAGGCTCTGCAACTAATGAAAAACTGTTTTTT

d_call: TRBD2
v_call: TRBV5-1
clone_size: .
j_call: TRBJ2-1
cdr3_aa: CASSFIEREALSSYNEQFF
cdr3_nt: TGCGCCAGCAGCTTTATCGAGCGGGAGGCCCTGAGCTCCTACAATGAGCAGTTCTTC

d_call: .
v_call: TRBV6-1
clone_size: .
j_call: TRBJ1-1
cdr3_aa: CASRKQETEAFF
cdr3_nt: TGTGCCAGCAGAAAACAGGAGACTGAAGCTTTCTTT

d_call: TRBD2
v_call: TRBV6-5
clone_size: .
j_call: TRBJ2-1
cdr3_aa: CASRLLAGGNEQFF
cdr3_nt: TGTGCCAGCAGACTCCTAGCGGGGGGGAATGAGCAGTTCTTC

d_call: TRBD2
v_call: TRBV30
clone_size: .
j_call: TRBJ2-3
cdr3_aa: CAWNVRRELSGTDTQYF
cdr3_nt: TGTGCCTGGAATGTGCGGCGGGAGTTATCGGGGACAGATACGCAGTATTTT

d_call: .
v_call: TRBV9
clone_size: .
j_call: TRBJ2-6
cdr3_aa: CASSLRGSGANVLTF
cdr3_nt: TGTGCCAGCAGCCTCAGGGGTTCCGGGGCCAACGTCCTGACTTTC

d_call: .
v_call: TRBV6-5
clone_size: once
j_call: TRBJ2-7
cdr3_aa: CASSPLLSSYEQYF
cdr3_nt: TGTGCCAGCAGTCCCCTCCTTAGCTCCTACGAGCAGTACTTC

d_call: .
v_call: TRBV9
clone_size: .
j_call: TRBJ1-1
cdr3_aa: CASSVAESTEDTEAFF
cdr3_nt: TGTGCCAGCAGCGTAGCCGAGTCAACGGAGGACACTGAAGCTTTCTTT

d_call: .
v_call: TRBV4-3
clone_size: .
j_call: TRBJ2-2
cdr3_aa: CASSQEGGLGTGELFF
cdr3_nt: TGCGCCAGCAGCCAAGAAGGGGGATTAGGCACCGGGGAGCTGTTTTTT

d_call: TRBD1
v_call: TRBV6-4
clone_size: .
j_call: TRBJ2-1
cdr3_aa: CASSENVDRAYNEQFF
cdr3_nt: TGTGCCAGCAGTGAAAACGTTGACAGGGCTTACAATGAGCAGTTCTTC

d_call: .
v_call: TRBV21-1
clone_size: .
j_call: TRBJ2-1
cdr3_aa: CASSKVVLYNEQFF
cdr3_nt: TGTGCCAGCAGCAAAGTTGTCTTATACAATGAGCAGTTCTTC

d_call: TRBD1
v_call: TRBV7-9
clone_size: .
j_call: TRBJ1-1
cdr3_aa: CASSSNRGTGLVMNTEAFF
cdr3_nt: TGTGCCAGCAGCTCCAACCGCGGGACAGGGCTTGTTATGAACACTGAAGCTTTCTTT

d_call: .
v_call: TRBV4-2
clone_size: once
j_call: TRBJ1-1
cdr3_aa: CASSPGTATGTEAFF
cdr3_nt: TGTGCCAGCAGCCCCGGGACTGCTACGGGGACTGAAGCTTTCTTT

d_call: TRBD2
v_call: TRBV5-4
clone_size: .
j_call: TRBJ2-7
cdr3_aa: CASSFLAGGLYEQYF
cdr3_nt: TGTGCCAGCAGCTTTCTAGCGGGGGGCCTCTACGAGCAGTACTTC

d_call: TRBD2
v_call: TRBV19
clone_size: .
j_call: TRBJ2-1
cdr3_aa: CASSILAGGPNEQFF
cdr3_nt: TGTGCCAGTAGTATATTGGCGGGAGGGCCCAATGAGCAGTTCTTC

d_call: TRBD2
v_call: TRBV6-6
clone_size: .
j_call: TRBJ2-7
cdr3_aa: CASSYMKLAGVEQYF
cdr3_nt: TGTGCCAGCAGTTATATGAAACTAGCGGGAGTTGAGCAGTACTTC

d_call: .
v_call: TRBV25-1
clone_size: .
j_call: TRBJ2-7
cdr3_aa: CASSDTGAGTGSSYEQYF
cdr3_nt: TGTGCCAGCAGTGACACAGGCGCCGGGACTGGCAGCTCCTACGAGCAGTACTTC

d_call: .
v_call: TRBV7-2
clone_size: .
j_call: TRBJ2-7
cdr3_aa: CASSSRPPSERWSSYEQYF
cdr3_nt: TGTGCCAGCAGCTCCCGCCCCCCTTCCGAGCGCTGGAGCTCCTACGAGCAGTACTTC

d_call: TRBD1
v_call: TRBV25-1
clone_size: few
j_call: TRBJ1-5
cdr3_aa: CASPRTGRFNSNQPQHF
cdr3_nt: TGTGCCAGCCCCCGGACAGGGAGGTTTAATAGCAATCAGCCCCAGCATTTT

d_call: TRBD1
v_call: TRBV28
clone_size: .
j_call: TRBJ2-2
cdr3_aa: CATQQGVNTGELFF
cdr3_nt: TGTGCCACCCAACAGGGGGTAAACACCGGGGAGCTGTTTTTT

d_call: TRBD1
v_call: TRBV19
clone_size: .
j_call: TRBJ2-3
cdr3_aa: CASSSGTGLRTDTQYF
cdr3_nt: TGTGCCAGTAGTTCCGGGACAGGGCTCCGCACAGATACGCAGTATTTT

d_call: .
v_call: TRBV7-6
clone_size: .
j_call: TRBJ2-7
cdr3_aa: CASSLAPRRDEQYF
cdr3_nt: TGTGCCAGCAGCTTAGCGCCCAGGCGCGACGAGCAGTACTTC

d_call: TRBD1
v_call: TRBV4-2
clone_size: .
j_call: TRBJ1-2
cdr3_aa: CASSQEAGGDYGYTF
cdr3_nt: TGTGCCAGCAGCCAAGAGGCAGGGGGCGACTATGGCTACACCTTC

d_call: TRBD1
v_call: TRBV6-1
clone_size: .
j_call: TRBJ1-4
cdr3_aa: CASSRTGDNEKLFF
cdr3_nt: TGTGCCAGCAGCAGGACAGGAGATAATGAAAAACTGTTTTTT

d_call: TRBD1
v_call: TRBV30
clone_size: .
j_call: TRBJ2-7
cdr3_aa: CAWSALHPGTGAYEQYF
cdr3_nt: TGTGCCTGGAGTGCACTACACCCCGGGACAGGAGCCTACGAGCAGTACTTC

d_call: .
v_call: TRBV7-3
clone_size: .
j_call: TRBJ2-1
cdr3_aa: CASSLIVGAEYNEQFF
cdr3_nt: TGTGCCAGCAGCTTAATAGTGGGAGCGGAATACAATGAGCAGTTCTTC

d_call: TRBD2
v_call: TRBV28
clone_size: few
j_call: TRBJ2-7
cdr3_aa: CASSLSATRLAGARESGEQYF
cdr3_nt: TGTGCCAGCAGTTTATCGGCTACTCGGCTAGCGGGAGCGAGGGAATCAGGCGAGCAGTACTTC

d_call: .
v_call: TRBV7-2
clone_size: .
j_call: TRBJ1-5
cdr3_aa: CASSLPNQPQHF
cdr3_nt: TGTGCCAGCAGCCTTCCGAATCAGCCCCAGCATTTT

d_call: TRBD2
v_call: TRBV6-5
clone_size: .
j_call: TRBJ2-1
cdr3_aa: CASSYSSAGGYNEQFF
cdr3_nt: TGTGCCAGCAGTTACAGTAGCGCGGGAGGGTACAATGAGCAGTTCTTC

d_call: .
v_call: TRBV5-1
clone_size: .
j_call: TRBJ2-3
cdr3_aa: CASSLGEAEHTDTQYF
cdr3_nt: TGCGCCAGCAGCTTGGGAGAAGCGGAACACACAGATACGCAGTATTTT

d_call: .
v_call: TRBV9
clone_size: .
j_call: TRBJ2-3
cdr3_aa: CASSPSRRAGDTQYF
cdr3_nt: TGTGCCAGCAGCCCCTCACGGAGGGCAGGAGATACGCAGTATTTT

d_call: TRBD1
v_call: TRBV28
clone_size: .
j_call: TRBJ1-5
cdr3_aa: CASRQGPNQPQHF
cdr3_nt: TGTGCCAGTAGACAGGGACCAAATCAGCCCCAGCATTTT

d_call: TRBD1
v_call: TRBV5-6
clone_size: .
j_call: TRBJ1-6
cdr3_aa: CASSFLDRGGNSPLHF
cdr3_nt: TGTGCCAGCAGCTTCCTCGACAGGGGCGGTAATTCACCCCTCCACTTT

d_call: .
v_call: TRBV7-8
clone_size: .
j_call: TRBJ2-5
cdr3_aa: CASSLVSAVQETQYF
cdr3_nt: TGTGCCAGCAGCTTAGTGTCGGCGGTCCAAGAGACCCAGTACTTC

d_call: TRBD2
v_call: TRBV7-2
clone_size: .
j_call: TRBJ2-7
cdr3_aa: CASSLGSLTSGRNYEQYF
cdr3_nt: TGTGCCAGCAGCTTAGGATCCCTAACTAGCGGGAGGAACTACGAGCAGTACTTC

d_call: .
v_call: TRBV5-4
clone_size: .
j_call: TRBJ2-7
cdr3_aa: CASIPGSGVARYEQYF
cdr3_nt: TGTGCCAGCATCCCCGGCTCAGGGGTTGCGAGGTACGAGCAGTACTTC

d_call: .
v_call: TRBV28
clone_size: .
j_call: TRBJ1-2
cdr3_aa: CASSSNRAFDYGYTF
cdr3_nt: TGTGCCAGCAGTTCGAACAGGGCGTTTGACTATGGCTACACCTTC

d_call: TRBD2
v_call: TRBV7-8
clone_size: .
j_call: TRBJ2-7
cdr3_aa: CASSLVGAGDYEQYF
cdr3_nt: TGTGCCAGCAGCTTGGTAGGGGCGGGGGACTACGAGCAGTACTTC

d_call: .
v_call: TRBV28
clone_size: .
j_call: TRBJ1-2
cdr3_aa: CASSSGQVVYGYTF
cdr3_nt: TGTGCCAGCAGTTCGGGACAAGTTGTCTATGGCTACACCTTC

d_call: .
v_call: TRBV4-1
clone_size: .
j_call: TRBJ2-7
cdr3_aa: CASSPGHPSYEQYF
cdr3_nt: TGCGCCAGCAGTCCGGGACATCCCTCCTACGAGCAGTACTTC

d_call: TRBD1
v_call: TRBV5-4
clone_size: .
j_call: TRBJ2-2
cdr3_aa: CASSLPGQGALRELFF
cdr3_nt: TGTGCCAGCAGCCTACCGGGACAGGGGGCGCTTAGGGAGCTGTTTTTT

d_call: TRBD2
v_call: TRBV28
clone_size: .
j_call: TRBJ2-1
cdr3_aa: CASNRPGGGDEQFF
cdr3_nt: TGTGCCAGCAACCGCCCGGGGGGTGGGGATGAGCAGTTCTTC

d_call: TRBD2
v_call: TRBV6-5
clone_size: .
j_call: TRBJ2-7
cdr3_aa: CASSHRLADPYEQYF
cdr3_nt: TGTGCCAGCAGTCATAGACTAGCAGATCCCTACGAGCAGTACTTC

d_call: TRBD1
v_call: TRBV5-1
clone_size: .
j_call: TRBJ2-2
cdr3_aa: CASSLVGWTGDTGELFF
cdr3_nt: TGCGCCAGCAGCTTGGTCGGATGGACAGGGGACACCGGGGAGCTGTTTTTT

d_call: .
v_call: TRBV6-5
clone_size: once
j_call: TRBJ2-1
cdr3_aa: CASSYYGGVSYNEQFF
cdr3_nt: TGTGCCAGCAGTTACTACGGAGGGGTCTCCTACAATGAGCAGTTCTTC

d_call: .
v_call: TRBV18
clone_size: .
j_call: TRBJ2-7
cdr3_aa: CASSPKRGKRSYEQYF
cdr3_nt: TGTGCCAGCTCACCAAAACGAGGGAAAAGGTCCTACGAGCAGTACTTC

d_call: TRBD2
v_call: TRBV7-7
clone_size: .
j_call: TRBJ2-5
cdr3_aa: CASSPGLAERTPRETQYF
cdr3_nt: TGTGCTAGCAGCCCTGGACTAGCGGAAAGGACCCCTAGAGAGACCCAGTACTTC

d_call: TRBD1
v_call: TRBV30
clone_size: once
j_call: TRBJ1-2
cdr3_aa: CAWSVSSQQDRDYGYTF
cdr3_nt: TGTGCCTGGAGTGTAAGCTCTCAACAGGACAGGGATTATGGCTACACCTTC